This note documents a single TCR beta chain sequence. Clones were read by immunoSEQ multiplex PCR, and TCRdb kept only the in-frame ones, dropping some. The sample lists about 150,000 clones, 80% to 90% occurring once. CDR3 size: 12 residues. Trimming removed 9 bases at V and 8 bases at J, with 11 bases between. Looked up from germline, CDR1 is SGHTA and CDR2 is FQGNSA. These data come from a study of blood T cell repertoires in COVID-19. Looking at the study overall: The United States, Italy and Spain provided the acute and convalescent COVID-19 samples.

A Seattle source enrolled patients during active infection and followed them longitudinally. The rearrangement uses TRBV7-2 and TRBJ1-6; D may be TRBD1 (5 bases). Sequences were obtained from peripheral blood. The receptor comes from a woman older than 75 with COVID-19, enrolled during active disease. The DNA for the CDR3 is TGTGCCAGAAGGGGTTGGGATTCACCCCTCCACTTT. Translation gives CARRGWDSPLHF.